This TCR beta chain was documented in a study of Ad26.COV2.S vaccination and SARS-CoV-2 variants. Broader study findings: Those who received vaccine or placebo ended up with similar non-spike TCR breadth. CD8+ and CD4+ T cells specific for spike reportedly responded with substantial breadth after vaccination.

Only in-frame clones appear in the TCRdb table, and some are missing; sequencing was by immunoSEQ multiplex PCR. This sample has about 94,000 clones; less than 85% occur once, and the top ten carry approximately 16%. This CDR3 spans 12 amino acids. Germline assignment: CDR1 MNHEY and CDR2 SVGAGI. The V end was cut by 6 bases, the J end by 13 bases, with 18 bases between. Details on this clone: Its cognate antigen is unknown.

This chain uses TRBV6-5 with TRBJ1-2; D perhaps matches TRBD1 (5 bases). This clonotype was sampled from a human donor who had recovered from COVID-19. The input for sequencing was peripheral blood, taken after recovery from COVID-19. CDR3 nucleotides: TGTGCCAGCAGCGACGAGGGCAGGGTATTCACCTTC. Amino acids: CASSDEGRVFTF.